This note documents a single T cell receptor beta chain sequence. Antigen specificity is unknown. The data derive from a study of cytomegalovirus exposure and HLA in healthy donors. CDR3 length equals 17 residues. Germline assignment: CDR1 SGHKS and CDR2 YYEKEE (reference sequence). With V trimmed by 1 base and J by 0 bases, 4 bases remained unmatched. Study-level points and caveats: A later analysis by the authors found several of the most significant clusters apparently linked to common viral pathogens. In a later analysis, most CMV-associated TCR beta chains appeared HLA-restricted. Analysis was performed later, and it showed HLA-associated TCR beta chains to be more clonally expanded than equally common others.

A multiplex PCR was run with 60 Vbeta primers and 13 Jbeta primers. Assay: immunoSEQ multiplex PCR; the TCRdb copy retains only in-frame clones and omits some. The data contain under 150,000 clones, over 75% of them seen just once; the ten biggest clones take up around 2.4%. The rearrangement joins TRBV5-5 to TRBJ2-6, with 7 bases lining up with TRBD1. The receptor was derived from a male donor in good health and CMV-seronegative. Sequences were obtained from PBMCs. This CDR3 reads CASSLRQGSSGANVLTF. CDR3 nucleotide sequence: TGTGCCAGCAGCTTGCGACAGGGTAGCTCTGGGGCCAACGTCCTGACTTTC.